This T cell receptor beta chain was recorded in a study of a mutant IDH1 vaccine in newly diagnosed glioma. About the research overall: Standard pretreatment was either radiotherapy, temozolomide, or, for most, radiochemotherapy with temozolomide.

Time point in this sample: week 23, last vaccination. Topical imiquimod accompanied each vaccine dose, which consisted of 300 ug of mutant IDH1 20-mer peptide. Points on this clone: Its antigen remains unidentified.

Sequencing used immunoSEQ multiplex PCR; TCRdb keeps in-frame clones, though not all of them. The sample lists 50,000 to 70,000 clones, over 75% occurring once. This CDR3 is 16 amino acids long. The germline V gene encodes CDR1 MDHEN and CDR2 SYDVKM. Trimming left V 5 bases short and J 4 bases short, with 20 bases between. The chain has TRBV28 and TRBJ1-2; D remains unclear. This TCR derives from a man younger than 35 with glioma. The sequences come from PBMCs, collected from a glioma patient whose treatment included an IDH1 peptide vaccine. Here the CDR3 DNA reads TGTGCCAGCAGTCTACTTACCGAGACTGCCCCCTATGGCTACACCTTC. Translating it yields CASSLLTETAPYGYTF.